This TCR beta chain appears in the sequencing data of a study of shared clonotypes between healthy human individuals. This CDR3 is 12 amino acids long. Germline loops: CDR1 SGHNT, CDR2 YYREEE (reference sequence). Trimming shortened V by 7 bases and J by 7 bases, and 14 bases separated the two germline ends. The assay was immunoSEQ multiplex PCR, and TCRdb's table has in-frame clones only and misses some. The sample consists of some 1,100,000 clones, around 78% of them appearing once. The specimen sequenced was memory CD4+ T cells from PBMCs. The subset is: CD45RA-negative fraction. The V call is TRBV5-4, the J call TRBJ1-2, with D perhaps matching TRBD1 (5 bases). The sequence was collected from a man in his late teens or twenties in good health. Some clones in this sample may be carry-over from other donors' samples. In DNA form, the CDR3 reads TGTGCCAGCCCCCTCAGGGACGGTGGCTACACCTTC. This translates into CASPLRDGGYTF.